This T cell receptor beta chain was captured in a study of blood T cell repertoires in COVID-19. Study-wide context: The United States, Italy and Spain supplied acute and convalescent COVID-19 samples.

Using immunoSEQ multiplex PCR, the repertoire was profiled, and TCRdb retains in-frame clones only, with some absent. Of 50,000 to 60,000 clones listed, about nine tenths are singletons. The receptor comes from a man in his sixties with active COVID-19. Sample: peripheral blood.

CDR3 residues: CASKIAEISLEQYF. The CDR3 nucleotides read TGTGCCAGCAAAATAGCGGAGATCTCATTGGAGCAGTACTTC. This chain connects TRBV6-6 to TRBJ2-7, with a weak D call TRBD2 (6 bases). Trimming stripped 7 bases from V and 7 bases from J, with 20 bases between. The CDR3 is 14 residues long. CDR1 is MNHNY and CDR2 is SVGAGI in the germline V gene (reference sequence).